The 20 T cell receptor beta chains in this list originate from one sample, sequenced in a study of CD8+ T cells in alopecia areata (dated by TCRdb to 2017 to 2018). Receptor libraries were prepared by the immunoSEQ multiplex PCR assay. For TCR sequencing, RNA was extracted from every sample and reverse transcribed into cDNA to serve as template. What TCRdb holds here is the immuneACCESS table cut down to in-frame rearrangements. Part of the clones is not present; checked against another copy, under half of the missing clones reflect an unresolved V gene, and the others are unexplained. The sample profile shows roughly 100,000 clones; approximately 90% of them were found once. The biggest ten clones account for over 8.5% of the sample. The label giving this sample's treatment or condition can be read as: oral pan-JAK inhibitor, 5-10 mg twice daily. The sample consisted of CD8+ T cells sorted from blood, taken between weeks 30 and 35, from a patient treated with tofacitinib. The receptors originated from a human donor with alopecia areata.

The V gene is TRBV7-9, the J gene TRBJ2-2; D gene ambiguous. Trimming shortened V by 2 bases and J by 7 bases, and 5 bases separated the two germline ends. This CDR3 contains 12 residues. Germline assignment: CDR1 SEHNR and CDR2 FQNEAQ (reference sequence). The CDR3 protein is CASSLMGGELFF. The DNA for the CDR3 is TGTGCCAGCAGCTTAATGGGCGGGGAGCTGTTTTTT.

The rearrangement uses TRBV9 and TRBJ2-3; D remains unclear. The germline V gene encodes CDR1 SGDLS and CDR2 YYNGEE. Trimming removed 1 base at V and 3 bases at J, with 3 bases between. CDR3 length equals 12 residues. Here the CDR3 DNA reads TGTGCCAGCAGCGTATTTACAGATACGCAGTATTTT. It is translated as CASSVFTDTQYF. The whole variable domain, remainder taken from reference TRBV9 and TRBJ2-3, is DSGVTQTPKHLITATGQRVTLRCSPRSGDLSVYWYQQSLDQGLQFLIQYYNGEERAKGNILERFSAQQFPDLHSELNLSSLELGDSALYFCASSVFTDTQYFGPGTRLTVL.

V gene TRBV29-1 combines with J gene TRBJ2-7, with TRBD2 identical over 7 bases. The germline V gene has CDR1 SQVTM and CDR2 ANQGSEA. The CDR3 runs 13 residues. V was clipped by 4 bases and J by 2 bases; unmatched bases: 5. DNA of the CDR3: TGCAGCGTTGTAGGTGGGAGGGCCTACGAGCAGTACTTC. It is translated as CSVVGGRAYEQYF.

The CDR3 region has the DNA TGTGCCAGCTCACCAGGGACAGGGGTTGGCACTGAAGCTTTCTTT. Protein sequence: CASSPGTGVGTEAFF. This chain links TRBV18 with TRBJ1-1, with TRBD1 matching 10 bases. The V gene's germline CDR1 is KGHSH and CDR2 LQKENI. Germline trimming cut 2 bases from V and 4 bases from J; bases unmatched to any gene: 4. The length of the CDR3 is 15 residues.

Remarks on this clone: Germline is not matched at one junction end, which may reflect a read error. The chain joins TRBV2 to TRBJ2-3; TRBD2 matches 9 bases. CDR1 and CDR2 (germline): SNHLY, FYNNEI. The CDR3 has 15 amino acids. The CDR3 sequence: CASSEEASGKDTQYF. In DNA, the CDR3 is TGTGCCAGCAGCGAAGAGGCTAGCGGGAAGGATACGCAGTATTTT.

The genes are TRBV30 and TRBJ2-7; 7 bases map to TRBD2. V dropped 7 bases and J dropped 2; count of bases not matched to a gene: 17. CDR3 length: 16 amino acids. The V gene's germline CDR1 is GTSNPN and CDR2 SVGIG (reference sequence). The CDR3 here is CALGSNGLGVPYEQYF. For the CDR3, the DNA is TGTGCCTTGGGTAGTAACGGACTAGGGGTCCCCTACGAGCAGTACTTC.

The gene calls are TRBV7-9 and TRBJ1-4; no firm D call. Germline CDR1 is SEHNR and CDR2 is FQNEAQ (reference sequence). The CDR3 has 16 residues. V shed 5 bases and J shed 8 bases, with 21 bases lying between them. CDR3 residues: CASSPRGGRESEKLFF. The CDR3 DNA is TGTGCCAGCAGCCCCCGAGGAGGTAGGGAGAGCGAAAAACTGTTTTTT.

The genes are TRBV6-1 and TRBJ2-7, with 13 bases aligning to TRBD2. V trimming: 4 bases; J trimming: 2 bases; junction bases outside the gene matches: 2. Germline CDR1 is MNHNS and CDR2 is SASEGT. The CDR3 loop spans 15 amino acids. Here the CDR3 DNA reads TGTGCCAGCAGTGGGGGACTAGCGGGACCCTACGAGCAGTACTTC. Translating it yields CASSGGLAGPYEQYF.

This chain links TRBV2 with TRBJ2-7; no firm D call. Trimming left V 3 bases short and J 2 bases short, with 11 bases between. The CDR3 length is 14 residues. CDR1 and CDR2 (germline): SNHLY, FYNNEI. CDR3 bases: TGTGCCAGCAGTGAGGGCAGCATTACCTACGAGCAGTACTTC. Translation: CASSEGSITYEQYF.

This clone turned up a few times. This chain links TRBV15 with TRBJ1-5, with D unclear. Germline lookup yields CDR1 LNHNV and CDR2 YYDKDF (reference sequence). The CDR3 loop spans 11 amino acids. V was trimmed by 6 bases and J by 9 bases, leaving 9 bases between them. This CDR3 reads CATRSTGPQHF. The CDR3 DNA follows: TGTGCCACCAGGAGCACGGGGCCCCAGCATTTT.

This chain joins TRBV5-5 and TRBJ2-7, with TRBD1 identical over 8 bases. This CDR3 has 15 amino acids. With V trimmed by 5 bases and J by 0 bases, 7 bases remained unmatched. Germline-derived CDR1 and CDR2 are SGHKS and YYEKEE (reference sequence). CDR3: CASSTGQGISYEQYF. The CDR3 DNA reads as TGTGCCAGCAGTACAGGACAGGGCATCTCCTACGAGCAGTACTTC. Variable domain in full (rest from reference TRBV5-5 and TRBJ2-7): DAGVTQSPTHLIKTRGQQVTLRCSPISGHKSVSWYQQVLGQGPQFIFQYYEKEERGRGNFPDRFSARQFPNYSSELNVNALLLGDSALYLCASSTGQGISYEQYFGPGTRLTVT.

V and J are TRBV7-9 and TRBJ2-1; no firm D call. V lost 4 bases and J 10 bases, leaving 8 bases between the germline ends. The CDR3 covers 11 residues. CDR1 is SEHNR and CDR2 is FQNEAQ in the germline V gene (reference sequence). The CDR3 loop reads CASSWGMEQFF. Written as DNA, the CDR3 is TGTGCCAGCAGCTGGGGTATGGAGCAGTTCTTC.

CDR3 region: CSVGRGQGARGYTF. DNA for the CDR3: TGCAGCGTTGGAAGAGGACAGGGGGCGCGAGGCTACACCTTC. The J gene is TRBJ1-2, the V gene TRBV29-1; 11 bases align to TRBD1. V gave up 4 bases and J gave up 8 bases; unmatched junction bases: 9. CDR3 length equals 14 residues. Looked up from germline, CDR1 is SQVTM and CDR2 is ANQGSEA.

The gene calls are TRBV29-1 and TRBJ2-1; tentative D call: TRBD1 (6 bases). With 0 bases removed from V and 6 bases from J, the gap between germline ends came to 15 bases. The CDR3 is made up of 15 amino acids. The germline CDR1 and CDR2 sequences are SQVTM and ANQGSEA. As DNA, the CDR3 is TGCAGCGTTGAAGATTGGCAGGGGAAGGGCAATGAGCAGTTCTTC. Protein: CSVEDWQGKGNEQFF.

The V gene is TRBV5-1, the J gene TRBJ2-2; the D is unclear. V was trimmed by 0 bases and J by 3 bases, leaving 6 bases between them. CDR3 length: 14 residues. Per the germline V gene, CDR1 is SGHRS and CDR2 is YFSETQ. In DNA form, the CDR3 reads TGCGCCAGCAGCTTGGGGGCGGACACCGGGGAGCTGTTTTTT. Amino acid sequence: CASSLGADTGELFF.

This rearrangement joins TRBV10-3 to TRBJ2-7; 8 bases match TRBD1. Germline V gives CDR1 ENHRY, CDR2 SYGVKD. After removal of 5 bases from V and 3 bases from J, the junction contained 9 bases not matched to a gene. The CDR3 contains 15 residues. The chain's CDR3 is CAISSDRASFYEQYF. CDR3 nucleotide sequence: TGTGCCATCAGTTCGGACAGGGCCAGTTTCTACGAGCAGTACTTC.

CDR3 region: CSVEGVGDTQYF. Here the CDR3 DNA reads TGCAGCGTTGAAGGGGTGGGGGATACGCAGTATTTT. This chain connects TRBV29-1 to TRBJ2-3; unclear D gene. Deletions cut 1 base from V and 6 bases from J, with 8 bases between. The CDR3 runs 12 residues. Per the germline V gene, CDR1 is SQVTM and CDR2 is ANQGSEA.

This chain connects TRBV11-1 to TRBJ1-1; D gene uncertain. CDR3 size: 14 residues. Trimming shortened V by 4 bases and J by 1 base, and 10 bases separated the two germline ends. Germline loops: CDR1 SGHAT, CDR2 FQDESV (reference sequence). In nucleotides, the CDR3 is TGTGCCAGCAGCTCACCGGGGTCGAACACTGAAGCTTTCTTT. Protein: CASSSPGSNTEAFF.

This chain connects TRBV29-1 to TRBJ2-2; D is tentatively TRBD1 or TRBD2 (6 bases each). This CDR3 has 17 residues. The germline gives CDR1 SQVTM, CDR2 ANQGSEA. V was shortened by 1 base and J by 3 bases, with 18 bases between the two germline ends. This CDR3 reads CSVEGGGDTSYTGELFF. CDR3 nucleotides: TGCAGCGTTGAAGGTGGAGGGGACACGTCTTACACCGGGGAGCTGTTTTTT.

The chain uses TRBV15 and TRBJ1-2; D gene unclear. Per germline, CDR1 LNHNV and CDR2 YYDKDF (reference sequence). This CDR3 contains 15 residues. V was trimmed by 0 bases and J by 3 bases, leaving 11 bases between them. The CDR3 is CATSRDRWGDYGYTF. The CDR3 DNA reads TGTGCCACCAGCAGAGATCGCTGGGGAGACTATGGCTACACCTTC. The entire variable domain, with the rest obtained from reference TRBV15 and TRBJ1-2, is as follows: DAMVIQNPRYQVTQFGKPVTLSCSQTLNHNVMYWYQQKSSQAPKLLFHYYDKDFNNEADTPDNFQSRRPNTSFCFLDIRSPGLGDTAMYLCATSRDRWGDYGYTFGSGTRLTVV.